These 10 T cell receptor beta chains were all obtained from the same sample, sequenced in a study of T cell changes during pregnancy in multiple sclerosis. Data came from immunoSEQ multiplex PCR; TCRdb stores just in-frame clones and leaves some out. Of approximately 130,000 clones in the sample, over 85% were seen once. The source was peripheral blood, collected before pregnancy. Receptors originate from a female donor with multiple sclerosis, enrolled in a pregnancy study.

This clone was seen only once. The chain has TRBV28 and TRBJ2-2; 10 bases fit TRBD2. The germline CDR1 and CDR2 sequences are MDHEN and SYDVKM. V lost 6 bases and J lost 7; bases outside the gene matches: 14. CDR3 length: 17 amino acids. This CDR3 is CASSLDPSGSRIGELFF. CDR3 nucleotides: TGTGCCAGCAGCCTTGACCCTAGCGGGAGTCGTATCGGGGAGCTGTTTTTT.

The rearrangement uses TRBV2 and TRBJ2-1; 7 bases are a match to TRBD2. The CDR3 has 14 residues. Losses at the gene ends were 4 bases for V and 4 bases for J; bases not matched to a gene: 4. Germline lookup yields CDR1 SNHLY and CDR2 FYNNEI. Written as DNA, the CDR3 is TGTGCCAGCAGTGCGGTAGCGGGTTACAATGAGCAGTTCTTC. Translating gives CASSAVAGYNEQFF.

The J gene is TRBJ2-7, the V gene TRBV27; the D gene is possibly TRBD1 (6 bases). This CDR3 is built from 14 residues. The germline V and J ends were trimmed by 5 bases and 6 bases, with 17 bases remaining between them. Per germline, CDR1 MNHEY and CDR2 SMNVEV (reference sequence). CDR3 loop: CASSPFPGVGEQYF. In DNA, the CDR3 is TGTGCCAGCAGTCCCTTCCCAGGGGTGGGCGAGCAGTACTTC.

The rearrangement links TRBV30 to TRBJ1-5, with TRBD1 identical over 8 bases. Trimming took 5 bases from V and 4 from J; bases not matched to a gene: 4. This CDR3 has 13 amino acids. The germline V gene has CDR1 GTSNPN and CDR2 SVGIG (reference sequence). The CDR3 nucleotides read TGTGCCTGGGGGGACAGGACAAATCAGCCCCAGCATTTT. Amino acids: CAWGDRTNQPQHF.

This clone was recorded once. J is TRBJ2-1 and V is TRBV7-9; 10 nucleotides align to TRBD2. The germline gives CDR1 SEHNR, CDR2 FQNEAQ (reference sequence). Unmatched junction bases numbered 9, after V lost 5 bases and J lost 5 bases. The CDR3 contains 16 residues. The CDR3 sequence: CASSAPWTSGNNEQFF. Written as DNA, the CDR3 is TGTGCCAGCAGCGCACCCTGGACTAGCGGTAACAATGAGCAGTTCTTC. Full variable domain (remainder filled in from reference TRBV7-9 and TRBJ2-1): DTGVSQNPRHKITKRGQNVTFRCDPISEHNRLYWYRQTLGQGPEFLTYFQNEAQLEKSRLLSDRFSAERPKGSFSTLEIQRTEQGDSAMYLCASSAPWTSGNNEQFFGPGTRLTVL.

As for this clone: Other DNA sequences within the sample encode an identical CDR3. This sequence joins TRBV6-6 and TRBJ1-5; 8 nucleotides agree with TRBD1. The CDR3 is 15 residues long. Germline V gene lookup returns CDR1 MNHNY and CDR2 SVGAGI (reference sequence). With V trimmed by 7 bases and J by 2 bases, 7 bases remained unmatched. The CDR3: CASTSTGARNQPQHF. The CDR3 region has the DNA TGTGCCAGCACCTCGACAGGGGCTCGCAATCAGCCCCAGCATTTT.

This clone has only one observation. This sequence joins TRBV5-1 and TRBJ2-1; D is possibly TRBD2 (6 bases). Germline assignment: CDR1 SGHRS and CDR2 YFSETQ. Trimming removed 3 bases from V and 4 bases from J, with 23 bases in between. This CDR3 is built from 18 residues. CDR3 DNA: TGCGCCAGCAGCTCCCTCCCCCTTGGCGGGGCCAATTACAATGAGCAGTTCTTC. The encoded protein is CASSSLPLGGANYNEQFF. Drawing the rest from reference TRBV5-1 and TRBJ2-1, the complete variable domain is KAGVTQTPRYLIKTRGQQVTLSCSPISGHRSVSWYQQTPGQGLQFLFEYFSETQRNKGNFPGRFSGRQFSNSRSEMNVSTLELGDSALYLCASSSLPLGGANYNEQFFGPGTRLTVL.

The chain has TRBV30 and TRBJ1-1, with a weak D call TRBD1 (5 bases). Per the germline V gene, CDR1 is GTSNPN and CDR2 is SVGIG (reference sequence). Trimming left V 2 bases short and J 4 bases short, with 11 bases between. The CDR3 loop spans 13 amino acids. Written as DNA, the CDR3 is TGTGCCTGGAGTCCGGGGGTTTCCACTGAAGCTTTCTTT. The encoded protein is CAWSPGVSTEAFF.

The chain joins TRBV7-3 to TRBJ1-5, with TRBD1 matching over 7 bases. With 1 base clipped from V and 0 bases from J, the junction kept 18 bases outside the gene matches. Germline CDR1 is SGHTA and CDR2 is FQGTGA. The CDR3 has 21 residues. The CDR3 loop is CASSLNPTAGGFAYSNQPQHF. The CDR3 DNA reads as TGTGCCAGCAGCTTAAATCCAACGGCAGGGGGTTTTGCTTATAGCAATCAGCCCCAGCATTTT.

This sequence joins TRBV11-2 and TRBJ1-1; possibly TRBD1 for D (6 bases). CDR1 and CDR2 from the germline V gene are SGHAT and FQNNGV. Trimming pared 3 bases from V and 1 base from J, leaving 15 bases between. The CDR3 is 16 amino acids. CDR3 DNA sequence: TGTGCCAGCAGCTTCGCTCCGGGACAAACGAACACTGAAGCTTTCTTT. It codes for CASSFAPGQTNTEAFF.